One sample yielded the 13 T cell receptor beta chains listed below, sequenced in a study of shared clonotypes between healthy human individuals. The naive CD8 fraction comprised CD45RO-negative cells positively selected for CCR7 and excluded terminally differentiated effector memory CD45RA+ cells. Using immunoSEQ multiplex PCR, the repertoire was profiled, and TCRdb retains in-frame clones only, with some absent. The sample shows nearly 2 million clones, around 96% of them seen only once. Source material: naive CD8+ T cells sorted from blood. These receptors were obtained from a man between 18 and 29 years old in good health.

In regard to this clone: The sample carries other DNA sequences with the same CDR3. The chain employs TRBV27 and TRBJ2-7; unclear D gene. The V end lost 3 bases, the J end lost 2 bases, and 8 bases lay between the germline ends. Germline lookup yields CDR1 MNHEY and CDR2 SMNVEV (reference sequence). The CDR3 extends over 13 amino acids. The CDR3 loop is CASSFGRTYEQYF. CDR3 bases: TGTGCCAGCAGTTTTGGCAGGACCTACGAGCAGTACTTC.

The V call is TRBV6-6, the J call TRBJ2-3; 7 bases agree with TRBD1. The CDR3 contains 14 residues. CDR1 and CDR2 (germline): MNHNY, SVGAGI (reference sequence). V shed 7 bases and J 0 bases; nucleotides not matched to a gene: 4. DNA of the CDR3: TGTGCCAGCATTAACAGGGGTAGCACAGATACGCAGTATTTT. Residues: CASINRGSTDTQYF.

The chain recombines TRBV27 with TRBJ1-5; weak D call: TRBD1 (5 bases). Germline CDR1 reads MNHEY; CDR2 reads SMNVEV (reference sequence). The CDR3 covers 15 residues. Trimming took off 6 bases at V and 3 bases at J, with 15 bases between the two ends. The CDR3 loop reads CASSSIRDLNQPQHF. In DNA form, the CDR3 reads TGTGCCAGCAGCTCTATACGGGACCTCAATCAGCCCCAGCATTTT.

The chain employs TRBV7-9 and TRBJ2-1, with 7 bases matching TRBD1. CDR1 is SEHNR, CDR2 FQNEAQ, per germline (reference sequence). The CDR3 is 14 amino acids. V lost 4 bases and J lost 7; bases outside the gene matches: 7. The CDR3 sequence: CASSYPDRENEQFF. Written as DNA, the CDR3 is TGTGCCAGCAGCTACCCTGACAGGGAGAATGAGCAGTTCTTC.

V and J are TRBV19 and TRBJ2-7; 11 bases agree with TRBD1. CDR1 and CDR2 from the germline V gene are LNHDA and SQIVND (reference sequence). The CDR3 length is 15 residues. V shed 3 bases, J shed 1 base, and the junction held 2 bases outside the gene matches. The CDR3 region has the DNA TGTGCCAGTAGTATGGGGACAGGGGGGTCCTACGAGCAGTACTTC. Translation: CASSMGTGGSYEQYF.

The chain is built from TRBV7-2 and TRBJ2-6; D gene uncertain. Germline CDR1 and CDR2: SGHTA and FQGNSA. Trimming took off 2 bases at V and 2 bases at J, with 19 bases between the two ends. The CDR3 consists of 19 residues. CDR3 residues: CASSLYLRQALTGANVLTF. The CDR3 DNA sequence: TGTGCCAGCAGCTTATATCTTAGGCAGGCCCTGACTGGGGCCAACGTCCTGACTTTC.

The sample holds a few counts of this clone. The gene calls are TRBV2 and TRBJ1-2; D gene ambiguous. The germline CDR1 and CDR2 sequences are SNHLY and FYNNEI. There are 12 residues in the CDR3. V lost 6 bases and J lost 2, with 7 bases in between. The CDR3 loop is CASRVGNYGYTF. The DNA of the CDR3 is TGTGCCAGCAGAGTGGGGAACTATGGCTACACCTTC.

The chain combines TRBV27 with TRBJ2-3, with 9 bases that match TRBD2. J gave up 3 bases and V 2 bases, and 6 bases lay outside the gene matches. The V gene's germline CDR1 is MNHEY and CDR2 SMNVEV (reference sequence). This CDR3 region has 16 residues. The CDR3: CASSLAGGPRTDTQYF. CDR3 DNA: TGTGCCAGCAGTTTAGCGGGGGGGCCGAGGACAGATACGCAGTATTTT.

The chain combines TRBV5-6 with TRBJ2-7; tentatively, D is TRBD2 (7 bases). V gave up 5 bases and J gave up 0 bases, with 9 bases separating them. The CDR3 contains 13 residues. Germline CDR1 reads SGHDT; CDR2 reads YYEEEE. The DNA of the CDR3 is TGTGCCAGCAGGCGGGGGCTCTCCTACGAGCAGTACTTC. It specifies CASRRGLSYEQYF.

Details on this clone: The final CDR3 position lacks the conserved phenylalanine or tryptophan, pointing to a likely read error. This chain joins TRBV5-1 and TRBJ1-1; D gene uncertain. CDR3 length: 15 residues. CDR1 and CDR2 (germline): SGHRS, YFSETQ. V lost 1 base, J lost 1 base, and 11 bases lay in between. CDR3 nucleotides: TGCGCCAGCAGCTTGAACCCGGCACCGAACACTGAAGCTTTCCTT. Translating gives CASSLNPAPNTEAFL.

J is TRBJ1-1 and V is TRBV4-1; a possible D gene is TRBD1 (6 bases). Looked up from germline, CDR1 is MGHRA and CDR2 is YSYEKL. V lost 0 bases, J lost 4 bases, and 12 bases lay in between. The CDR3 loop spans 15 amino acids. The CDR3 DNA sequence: TGCGCCAGCAGCCAAGATGGGGGGGCCGGCACTGAAGCTTTCTTT. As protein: CASSQDGGAGTEAFF.

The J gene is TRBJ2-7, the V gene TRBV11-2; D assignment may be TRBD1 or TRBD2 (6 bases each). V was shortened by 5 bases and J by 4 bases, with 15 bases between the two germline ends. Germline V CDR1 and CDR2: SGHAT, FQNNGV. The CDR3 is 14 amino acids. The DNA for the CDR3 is TGTGCCAGCAGCCTAGGGGGGATAAGATACGAGCAGTACTTC. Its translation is CASSLGGIRYEQYF.

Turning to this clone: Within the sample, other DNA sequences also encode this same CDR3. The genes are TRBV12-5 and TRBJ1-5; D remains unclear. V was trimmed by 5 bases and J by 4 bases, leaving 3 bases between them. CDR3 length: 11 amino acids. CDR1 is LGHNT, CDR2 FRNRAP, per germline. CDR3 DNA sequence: TGTGCTAGTGGTATAAATCAGCCCCAGCATTTT. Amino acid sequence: CASGINQPQHF.